The clone carrying this T cell receptor (beta chain) was seen just once. The entry originates in a study of control samples from healthy donors and cancer patients. The table came from immunoSEQ multiplex PCR; TCRdb's copy has only in-frame clones and leaves some out. This table holds 200,000 or so clones, about 89% found once. This CDR3 comprises 17 residues. Germline V gene data show CDR1 as SGHRS and CDR2 as YFSETQ. Trimming took 0 bases from V and 1 from J, leaving 13 bases between them. The chain recombines TRBV5-1 with TRBJ2-2; a possible D gene is TRBD2 (5 bases). The receptor was derived from a man aged 25-45 years in good health. The sequenced sample consisted of blood. The CDR3 is CASSLGHRDVNTGELFF. The DNA for the CDR3 is TGCGCCAGCAGCTTGGGGCACCGGGATGTGAACACCGGGGAGCTGTTTTTT.